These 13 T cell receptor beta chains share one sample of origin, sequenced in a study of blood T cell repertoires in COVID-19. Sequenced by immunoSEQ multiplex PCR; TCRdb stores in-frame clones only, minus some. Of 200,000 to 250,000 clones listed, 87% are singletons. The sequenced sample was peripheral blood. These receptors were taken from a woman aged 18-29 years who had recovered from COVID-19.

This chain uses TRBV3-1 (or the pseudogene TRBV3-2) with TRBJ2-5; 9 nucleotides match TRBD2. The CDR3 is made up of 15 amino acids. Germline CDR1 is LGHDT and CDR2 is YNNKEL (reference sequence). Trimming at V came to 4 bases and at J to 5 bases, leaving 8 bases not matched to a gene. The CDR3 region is CASSPWLAGLETQYF. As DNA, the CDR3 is TGTGCCAGCAGCCCCTGGCTAGCGGGATTGGAGACCCAGTACTTC.

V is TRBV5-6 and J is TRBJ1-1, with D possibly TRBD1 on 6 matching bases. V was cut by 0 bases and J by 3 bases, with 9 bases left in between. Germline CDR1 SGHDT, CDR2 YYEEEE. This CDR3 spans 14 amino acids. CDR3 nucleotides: TGTGCCAGCAGCTTGGAGGCAGGGGACACTGAAGCTTTCTTT. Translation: CASSLEAGDTEAFF.

The CDR3 loop reads CASSSDRGNSPLHF. As DNA, the CDR3 is TGTGCCAGCAGTTCCGACAGGGGTAATTCACCCCTCCACTTT. This chain connects TRBV6-2 or TRBV6-3 to TRBJ1-6; 8 nucleotides line up with TRBD1. Germline CDR1 and CDR2: MNHEY and SVGEGT. This CDR3 region has 14 residues. The ends lost 4 bases at V and 6 bases at J; junction bases unmatched: 2.

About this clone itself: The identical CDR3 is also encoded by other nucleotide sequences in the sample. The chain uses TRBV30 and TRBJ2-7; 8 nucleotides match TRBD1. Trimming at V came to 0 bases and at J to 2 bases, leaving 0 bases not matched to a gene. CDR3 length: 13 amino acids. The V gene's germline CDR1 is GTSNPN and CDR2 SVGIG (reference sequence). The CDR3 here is CAWSVQGAYEQYF. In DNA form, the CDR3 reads TGTGCCTGGAGTGTACAGGGGGCCTACGAGCAGTACTTC. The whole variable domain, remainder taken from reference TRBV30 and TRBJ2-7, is SQTIHQWPATLVQPVGSPLSLECTVEGTSNPNLYWYRQAAGRGLQLLFYSVGIGQISSEVPQNLSASRPQDRQFILSSKKLLLSDSGFYLCAWSVQGAYEQYFGPGTRLTVT.

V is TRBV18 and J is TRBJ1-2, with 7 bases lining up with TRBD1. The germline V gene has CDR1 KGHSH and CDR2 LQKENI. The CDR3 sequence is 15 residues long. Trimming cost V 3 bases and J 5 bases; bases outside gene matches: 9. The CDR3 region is CASSPPGQINYGYTF. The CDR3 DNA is TGTGCCAGCTCACCCCCGGGACAGATCAATTATGGCTACACCTTC.

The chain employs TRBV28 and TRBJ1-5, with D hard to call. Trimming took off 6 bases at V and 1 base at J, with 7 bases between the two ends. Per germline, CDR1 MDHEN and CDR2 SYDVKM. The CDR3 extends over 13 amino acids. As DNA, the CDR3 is TGTGCCAGCAGCCCCCGGAGCAATCAGCCCCAGCATTTT. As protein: CASSPRSNQPQHF.

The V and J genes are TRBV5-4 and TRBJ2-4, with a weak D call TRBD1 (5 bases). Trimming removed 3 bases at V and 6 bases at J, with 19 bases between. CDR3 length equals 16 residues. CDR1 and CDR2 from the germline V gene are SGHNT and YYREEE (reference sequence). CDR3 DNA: TGTGCCAGCAGCTCGGGCACAGGACCCTTTGGAAACATTCAGTACTTC. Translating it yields CASSSGTGPFGNIQYF.

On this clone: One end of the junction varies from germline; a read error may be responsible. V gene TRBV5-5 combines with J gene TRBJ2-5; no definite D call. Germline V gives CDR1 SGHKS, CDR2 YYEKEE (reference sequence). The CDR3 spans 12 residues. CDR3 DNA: TGTGCCAGCAGCCCCTATGAAGAAACCCAGTACTTC. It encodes CASSPYEETQYF.

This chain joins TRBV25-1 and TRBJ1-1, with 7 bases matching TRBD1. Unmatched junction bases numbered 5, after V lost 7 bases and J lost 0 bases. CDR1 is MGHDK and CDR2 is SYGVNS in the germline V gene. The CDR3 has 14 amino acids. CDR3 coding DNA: TGTGCCAGCACCATGACAGGGTTGAACACTGAAGCTTTCTTT. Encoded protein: CASTMTGLNTEAFF. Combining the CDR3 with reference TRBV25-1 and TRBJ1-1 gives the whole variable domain EADIYQTPRYLVIGTGKKITLECSQTMGHDKMYWYQQDPGMELHLIHYSYGVNSTEKGDLSSESTVSRIRTEHFPLTLESARPSHTSQYLCASTMTGLNTEAFFGQGTRLTVV.

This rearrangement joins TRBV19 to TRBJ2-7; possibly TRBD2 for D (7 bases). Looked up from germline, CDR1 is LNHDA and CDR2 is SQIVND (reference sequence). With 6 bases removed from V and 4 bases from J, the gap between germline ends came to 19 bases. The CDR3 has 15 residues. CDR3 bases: TGTGCCAGTAGCCCTTCGGGGGCGGGAGTATACGAGCAGTACTTC. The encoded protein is CASSPSGAGVYEQYF.

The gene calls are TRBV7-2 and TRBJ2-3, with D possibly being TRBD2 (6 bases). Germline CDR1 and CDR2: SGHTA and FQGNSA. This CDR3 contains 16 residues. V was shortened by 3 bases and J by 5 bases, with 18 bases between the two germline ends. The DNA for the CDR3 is TGTGCCAGCAGCTTCCGGGGGAGAGGGGATAAAGATACGCAGTATTTT. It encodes CASSFRGRGDKDTQYF.

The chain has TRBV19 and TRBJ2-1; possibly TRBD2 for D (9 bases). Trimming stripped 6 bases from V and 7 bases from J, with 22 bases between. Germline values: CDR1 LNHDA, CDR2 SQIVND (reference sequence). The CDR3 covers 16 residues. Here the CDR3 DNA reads TGTGCCAGTAGGCGGGGGGGAGGGACAGGTTCTAATGAGCAGTTCTTC. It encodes CASRRGGGTGSNEQFF.

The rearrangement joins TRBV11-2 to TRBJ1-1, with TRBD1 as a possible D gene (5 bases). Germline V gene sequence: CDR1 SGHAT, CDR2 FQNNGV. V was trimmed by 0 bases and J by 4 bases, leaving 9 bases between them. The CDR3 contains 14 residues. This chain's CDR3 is CASSLDRQITEAFF. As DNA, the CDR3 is TGTGCCAGCAGCTTAGATAGACAGATCACTGAAGCTTTCTTT.